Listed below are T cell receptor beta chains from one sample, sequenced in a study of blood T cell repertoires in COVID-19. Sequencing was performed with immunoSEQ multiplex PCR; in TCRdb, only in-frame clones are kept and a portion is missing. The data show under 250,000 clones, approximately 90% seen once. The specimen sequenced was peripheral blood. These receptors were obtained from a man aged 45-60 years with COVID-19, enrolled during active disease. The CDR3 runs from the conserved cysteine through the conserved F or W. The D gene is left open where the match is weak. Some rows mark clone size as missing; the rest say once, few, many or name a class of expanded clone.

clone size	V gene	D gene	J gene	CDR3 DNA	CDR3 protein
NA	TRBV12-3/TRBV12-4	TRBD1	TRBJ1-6	TGTGCCAGCACCGCCGACAGGGATTCACCCCTCCACTTT	CASTADRDSPLHF
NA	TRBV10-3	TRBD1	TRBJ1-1	TGTGCCATCAGTGATCGAACAGGGGCGGTGAACACTGAAGCTTTCTTT	CAISDRTGAVNTEAFF
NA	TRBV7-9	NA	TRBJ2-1	TGTGCCAGCAGACTAGGACAGTACAATGAGCAGTTCTTC	CASRLGQYNEQFF
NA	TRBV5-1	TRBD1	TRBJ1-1	TGCGCCAGCAGCTTGGCCGGACAGGCCACTGAAGCTTTCTTT	CASSLAGQATEAFF
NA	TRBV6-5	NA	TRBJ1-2	TGTGCCAGCAGGGCCTTGACAGGAATGCGGGGCTACACCTTC	CASRALTGMRGYTF
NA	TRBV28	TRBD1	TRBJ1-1	TGTGCCAGCAGGGAACAGGGGGCGCACACTGAAGCTTTCTTT	CASREQGAHTEAFF
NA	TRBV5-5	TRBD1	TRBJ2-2	TGTGCCAGCAGCTTGGGGGGCAGGGGGCTTCTCCGTGGGGAGCTGTTTTTT	CASSLGGRGLLRGELFF
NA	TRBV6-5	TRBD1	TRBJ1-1	TGTGCCAGCAGTTACTGGGCAGGGGGGAACACTGAAGCTTTCTTT	CASSYWAGGNTEAFF
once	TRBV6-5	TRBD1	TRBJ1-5	TGTGCCAGCAGGGATCCCACAGGGGGCATACAGCCCCAGCATTTT	CASRDPTGGIQPQHF
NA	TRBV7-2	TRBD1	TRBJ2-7	TGTGCCAGCAGCTTAGGGACAGGGCAAGCCTACGAGCAGTACTTC	CASSLGTGQAYEQYF
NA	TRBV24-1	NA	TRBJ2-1	TGTGCCACAGGGGACTTTTACAATGAGCAGTTCTTC	CATGDFYNEQFF
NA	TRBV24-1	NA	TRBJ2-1	TGTGCCACCAGTGACGCCGGGACAAAAGGGCGCAATGAGCAGTTCTTC	CATSDAGTKGRNEQFF
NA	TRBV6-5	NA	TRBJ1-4	TGTGCCAGCAGTTTTTCGGGGGGCAATGAAAAACTGTTTTTT	CASSFSGGNEKLFF
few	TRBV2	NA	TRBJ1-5	TGTGCCAGCAGTGGCCAGGGAGGGACCATAGGGAATCAGCCCCAGCATTTT	CASSGQGGTIGNQPQHF
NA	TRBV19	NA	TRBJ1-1	TGTGCCAGTAGTATCACAGGAGTTAACACTGAAGCTTTCTTT	CASSITGVNTEAFF
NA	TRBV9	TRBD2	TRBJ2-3	TGTGCCAGCAGCGGCAGTAGCGGGGGGGTCACAGATACGCAGTATTTT	CASSGSSGGVTDTQYF
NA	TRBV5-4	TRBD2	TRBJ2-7	TGTGCCAGCAGCTTGGTGGGTAGCGGGGTCTCCTACGAGCAGTACTTC	CASSLVGSGVSYEQYF
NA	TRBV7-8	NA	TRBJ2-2	TGTGCCAGCAGCTTAGACGGCCGGGGAACCGGGGAGCTGTTTTTT	CASSLDGRGTGELFF
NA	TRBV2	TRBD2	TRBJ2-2	TGTGCCAGCAGTGATTTAGCGGGGGACCCAACCGGGGAGCTGTTTTTT	CASSDLAGDPTGELFF